This T cell receptor beta chain was identified during a study of neurological immune-mediated disorders. This CDR3 contains 14 residues. Germline assignment: CDR1 SGHRS and CDR2 YFSETQ. V lost 6 bases to trimming and J lost 1 base, with 13 bases between them. Study findings and constraints: The absence of shared CDR3 amino acid sequences among expanded clones across subjects suggests private repertoires in all groups.

TCRdb re-derived calls from the 5' RACE reads in MiXCR, one entry per CDR3 protein. The sample contains 40,000 to 50,000 distinct CDR3 sequences, around 2.5% of which appear only once. This clonotype was counted at least ten times. The antigen is not known. The receptor's source is a man aged 30 to 45 with multiple sclerosis. The chain combines TRBV5-1 with TRBJ1-1; the D gene is possibly TRBD1 (6 bases). The sequenced sample consisted of PBMCs. The CDR3 DNA sequence: TGCGCCAGCACCACCCAAGGGGGGAACACTGAAGCTTTCTTT. It encodes CASTTQGGNTEAFF.